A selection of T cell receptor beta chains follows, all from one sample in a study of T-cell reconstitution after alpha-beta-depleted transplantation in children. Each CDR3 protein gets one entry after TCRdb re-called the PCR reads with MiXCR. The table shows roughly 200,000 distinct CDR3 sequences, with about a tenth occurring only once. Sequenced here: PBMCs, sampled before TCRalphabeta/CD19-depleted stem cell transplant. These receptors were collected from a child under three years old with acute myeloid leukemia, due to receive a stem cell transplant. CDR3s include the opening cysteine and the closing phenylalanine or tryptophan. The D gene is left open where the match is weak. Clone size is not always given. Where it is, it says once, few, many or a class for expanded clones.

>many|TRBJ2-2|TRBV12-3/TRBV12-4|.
CASSLRGSHTGELFF
TGTGCCAGCAGTTTAAGAGGGTCGCACACCGGGGAGCTGTTTTTT
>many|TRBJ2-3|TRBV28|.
CASSQGDTDTQYF
TGTGCCAGCAGTCAGGGAGACACAGATACGCAGTATTTT
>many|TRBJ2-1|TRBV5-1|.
CASSLTSSYNEQFF
TGCGCCAGCAGCTTGACTAGCTCCTACAATGAGCAGTTCTTC
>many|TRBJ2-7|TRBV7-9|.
CASSLAFGRYEQYF
TGTGCCAGCAGCTTAGCTTTTGGGCGCTACGAGCAGTACTTC
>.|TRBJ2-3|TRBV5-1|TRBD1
CASSPSGQSTDTQYF
TGCGCCAGCAGCCCGTCGGGACAGAGCACAGATACGCAGTATTTT
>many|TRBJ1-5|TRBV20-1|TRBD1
CSARGTGDQPQHF
TGCAGTGCTAGAGGGACAGGGGATCAGCCCCAGCATTTT
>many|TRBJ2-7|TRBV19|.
CASSLRDLGSYEQYF
TGTGCCAGTAGTCTAAGGGACCTGGGATCCTACGAGCAGTACTTC
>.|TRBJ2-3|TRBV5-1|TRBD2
CAMGLGLADADTQYF
TGCGCCATGGGCTTGGGACTAGCGGACGCAGATACGCAGTATTTT
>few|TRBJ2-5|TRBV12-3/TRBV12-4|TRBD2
CASSRLAGSQETQYF
TGTGCCAGCAGTCGACTAGCGGGATCGCAAGAGACCCAGTACTTC
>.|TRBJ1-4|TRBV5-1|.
CASSQDGRDDEKLFF
TGCGCCAGCAGCCAAGACGGCCGGGACGATGAAAAACTGTTTTTT
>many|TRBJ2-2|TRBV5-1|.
CASSFNAGASNTGELFF
TGCGCCAGCAGCTTTAACGCAGGCGCGTCGAACACCGGGGAGCTGTTTTTT
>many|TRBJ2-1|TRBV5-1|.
CASTSGRGGDEQFF
TGCGCCAGCACCTCAGGCAGGGGAGGCGATGAGCAGTTCTTC
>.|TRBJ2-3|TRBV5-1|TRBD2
CASYLTGTSGGAAASAQYF
TGCGCCAGCTACCTCACCGGGACTAGCGGGGGGGCTGCCGCATCTGCGCAGTATTTT
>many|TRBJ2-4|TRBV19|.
CASRPPGTSVLAKNIQYF
TGTGCCAGTCGTCCCCCGGGGACCTCGGTACTAGCCAAAAACATTCAGTACTTC
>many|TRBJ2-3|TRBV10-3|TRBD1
CAITATGSTDTQYF
TGTGCCATCACCGCGACAGGGTCCACAGATACGCAGTATTTT
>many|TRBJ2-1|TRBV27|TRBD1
CASRTGQGWGGQFF
TGTGCCAGTAGAACCGGACAGGGGTGGGGCGGGCAGTTCTTC
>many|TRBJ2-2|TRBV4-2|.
CASSQDTQGSTGELFF
TGTGCCAGCAGCCAAGATACCCAGGGGAGCACCGGGGAGCTGTTTTTT
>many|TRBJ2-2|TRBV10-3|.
CAISHIAGELFF
TGTGCCATCAGTCACATCGCCGGGGAGCTGTTTTTT
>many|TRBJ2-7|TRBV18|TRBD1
CASSPSLGQGASEQYF
TGTGCCAGCTCACCTTCGTTGGGACAGGGTGCCTCCGAGCAGTACTTC
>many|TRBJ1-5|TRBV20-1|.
CSARLPGTEQNQPQHF
TGCAGTGCTAGACTCCCCGGCACCGAACAAAATCAGCCCCAGCATTTT
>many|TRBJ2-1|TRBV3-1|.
CASSITGQRVFF
TGTGCCAGCAGCATTACCGGACAGAGGGTGTTCTTC
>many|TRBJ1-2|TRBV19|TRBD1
CASRDRGYGYTF
TGTGCCAGTAGGGACAGGGGTTATGGCTACACCTTC
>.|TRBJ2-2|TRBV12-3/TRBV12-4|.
CASHLDTGSNTGELFF
TGTGCCAGCCACTTAGATACGGGGAGTAACACCGGGGAGCTGTTTTTT
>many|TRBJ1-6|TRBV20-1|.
CSASGPPTGYNSPLHF
TGCAGTGCTAGTGGGCCCCCGACGGGCTATAATTCACCCCTCCACTTT
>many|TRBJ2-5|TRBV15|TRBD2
CATSSGRGAETQYF
TGTGCCACCAGCAGCGGGAGGGGAGCGGAGACCCAGTACTTC
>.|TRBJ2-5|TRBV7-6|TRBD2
CASMEHPGGETQYF
TGTGCCAGCATGGAACACCCGGGAGGGGAGACCCAGTACTTC
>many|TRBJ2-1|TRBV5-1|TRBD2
CASSFSGGSVF
TGCGCCAGCAGCTTTAGCGGGGGGTCGGTCTTC
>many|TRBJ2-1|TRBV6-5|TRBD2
CASSSTSGRAVDEQFF
TGTGCCAGCAGTTCGACTAGCGGGAGGGCCGTGGATGAGCAGTTCTTC
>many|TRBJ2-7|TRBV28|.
CASSSQGTEQYF
TGTGCCAGCAGTTCACAGGGCACCGAGCAGTACTTC
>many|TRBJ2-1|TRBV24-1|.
CATSDSWHEQFF
TGTGCCACCAGTGATAGCTGGCATGAGCAGTTCTTC
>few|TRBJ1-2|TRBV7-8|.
CASSVSRTVPYGYTF
TGTGCCAGCAGCGTGTCCCGGACGGTTCCGTATGGCTACACCTTC
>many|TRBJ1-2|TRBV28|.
CASSLSGGGGYYGYTF
TGTGCCAGCAGTTTATCAGGAGGAGGGGGTTACTATGGCTACACCTTC
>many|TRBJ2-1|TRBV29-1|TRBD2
CSAVRDSGIVYNEQFF
TGCAGCGCTGTAAGAGATAGCGGGATTGTCTACAATGAGCAGTTCTTC
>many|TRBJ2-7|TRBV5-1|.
CASSRSRLDEQYF
TGCGCCAGCAGCCGCTCCCGACTAGACGAGCAGTACTTC
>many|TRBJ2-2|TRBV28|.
CASRGTGELFF
TGTGCCAGCAGAGGAACCGGGGAGCTGTTTTTT
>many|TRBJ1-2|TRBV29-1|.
CSVEWGGYTF
TGCAGCGTTGAATGGGGGGGCTACACCTTC
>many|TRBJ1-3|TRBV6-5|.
CASSYFMEGSGNTIYF
TGTGCCAGCAGTTACTTCATGGAAGGATCTGGAAACACCATATATTTT
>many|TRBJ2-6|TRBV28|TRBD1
CASRGTAGANVLTF
TGTGCCAGCCGTGGGACAGCTGGGGCCAACGTCCTGACTTTC
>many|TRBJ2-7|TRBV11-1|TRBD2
CASSLRGLAGEREQYF
TGTGCCAGCAGCTTAAGGGGACTAGCGGGGGAGCGCGAGCAGTACTTC
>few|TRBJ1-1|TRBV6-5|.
CASTYSGVSPEAFF
TGTGCCAGCACTTACTCAGGGGTTAGCCCTGAAGCTTTCTTT
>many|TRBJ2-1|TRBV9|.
CASSVADYNEQFF
TGTGCCAGCAGCGTAGCAGATTACAATGAGCAGTTCTTC
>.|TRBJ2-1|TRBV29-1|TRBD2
CSVLAGTEQFF
TGCAGCGTCCTAGCGGGGACCGAGCAGTTCTTC